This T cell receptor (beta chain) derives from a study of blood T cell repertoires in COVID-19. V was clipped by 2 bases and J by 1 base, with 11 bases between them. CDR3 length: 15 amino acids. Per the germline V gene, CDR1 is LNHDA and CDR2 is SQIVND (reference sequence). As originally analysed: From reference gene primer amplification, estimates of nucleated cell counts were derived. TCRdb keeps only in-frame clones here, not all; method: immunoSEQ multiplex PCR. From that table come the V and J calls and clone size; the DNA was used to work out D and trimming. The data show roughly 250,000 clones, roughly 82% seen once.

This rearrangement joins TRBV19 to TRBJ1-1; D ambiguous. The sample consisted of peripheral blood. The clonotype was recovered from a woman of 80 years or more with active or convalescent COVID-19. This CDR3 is CASSIPSRRNTEAFF. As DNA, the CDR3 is TGTGCCAGTAGTATACCTTCTCGGAGGAACACTGAAGCTTTCTTT.